A single sample gave rise to the 25 T cell receptor beta chains below, sequenced in a study of T cells in Graves' hyperthyroidism and ophthalmopathy. The CDR3 regions of TCR beta were amplified from RNA transcripts. The TCR CDR3 first-round RT-PCR relied on the HTBI primer set. TCRdb itself ran the multiplex PCR reads through MiXCR, one entry per CDR3 protein. The data show approximately 610,000 distinct CDR3 sequences, about 15% seen once. The source material was blood. All receptors come from a woman in her forties with Graves' ophthalmopathy.

This clonotype occurred many times. The junction shows a germline mismatch at one end, possibly a read error. The gene calls are TRBV7-7 and TRBJ2-2; TRBD1 matches 7 bases. The germline V gene has CDR1 SSHAT and CDR2 FNYEAQ (reference sequence). The CDR3 is made up of 13 amino acids. The CDR3 region has the DNA TGTGCTAGCAGCTTGCAGGGGGACGGGGAGCTGTTTTTT. Protein: CASSLQGDGELFF.

This clonotype was counted ten times or more. This rearrangement joins TRBV7-2 to TRBJ2-4; no reliable D call. Looked up from germline, CDR1 is SGHTA and CDR2 is FQGNSA. This CDR3 spans 14 amino acids. The germline V and J ends were trimmed by 8 bases and 0 bases, with 11 bases remaining between them. The CDR3 DNA follows: TGTGCCAGCCTAGAGATACTAGCCAAAAACATTCAGTACTTC. Encoded protein: CASLEILAKNIQYF.

This clonotype came up a few times. The chain uses TRBV28 and TRBJ1-1; D might be TRBD1 (6 bases). V was cut by 5 bases and J by 5 bases, with 12 bases left in between. This CDR3 is 13 amino acids long. Germline loops: CDR1 MDHEN, CDR2 SYDVKM. CDR3 region: CASSLLTGTEAFF. The CDR3 bases are TGTGCCAGCAGTCTCCTGACAGGTACTGAAGCTTTCTTT.

The chain combines TRBV12-3 or TRBV12-4 with TRBJ1-6; D possibly corresponds to TRBD1 (5 bases). Trimming left V 4 bases short and J 5 bases short, with 30 bases between. CDR3 length equals 21 residues. In nucleotides, the CDR3 is TGTGCCAGCAGTTCCCACAGCCGGAAGACACTTACCAGGGAGAATAATTCACCCCTCCACTTT. This encodes CASSSHSRKTLTRENNSPLHF.

This clonotype was observed many times. This sequence joins TRBV30 and TRBJ1-1; D gene ambiguous. The CDR3 totals 13 residues. With 0 bases removed from V and 8 bases from J, the gap between germline ends came to 13 bases. Germline V gene sequence: CDR1 GTSNPN, CDR2 SVGIG (reference sequence). CDR3 coding DNA: TGTGCCTGGAGTGTACCCAGCCTCTCGGAAGCTTTCTTT. It translates to CAWSVPSLSEAFF. The complete variable domain, with remaining parts taken from reference TRBV30 and TRBJ1-1, reads SQTIHQWPATLVQPVGSPLSLECTVEGTSNPNLYWYRQAAGRGLQLLFYSVGIGQISSEVPQNLSASRPQDRQFILSSKKLLLSDSGFYLCAWSVPSLSEAFFGQGTRLTVV.

There are many counts of this clonotype. The V call is TRBV5-6, the J call TRBJ1-1; weak D call: TRBD1 (5 bases). CDR1 is SGHDT, CDR2 YYEEEE, per germline. V dropped 1 base and J dropped 5 bases, with 24 bases sitting between them. The CDR3 contains 18 residues. As DNA, the CDR3 is TGTGCCAGCAGCTTGTGGGGGGTCACACAGAGTGTGGCAACTGAAGCTTTCTTT. Protein product: CASSLWGVTQSVATEAFF. Full variable domain (missing parts from reference TRBV5-6 and TRBJ1-1): DAGVTQSPTHLIKTRGQQVTLRCSPKSGHDTVSWYQQALGQGPQFIFQYYEEEERQRGNFPDRFSGHQFPNYSSELNVNALLLGDSALYLCASSLWGVTQSVATEAFFGQGTRLTVV.

In its sample, this clonotype was seen many times. The V gene is TRBV7-2, the J gene TRBJ2-5; the match to TRBD2 covers 9 bases. CDR3 length: 15 amino acids. V was pared by 6 bases and J by 4 bases, with 9 bases of the junction left unmatched. Looked up from germline, CDR1 is SGHTA and CDR2 is FQGNSA. The CDR3 region has the DNA TGTGCCAGCAGTACGACGTTGCGGGAGGGAGAGACCCAGTACTTC. Protein product: CASSTTLREGETQYF.

This clonotype has ten or more counts. The gene calls are TRBV6-5 and TRBJ2-2; either TRBD1 or TRBD2 may supply D (6 bases each). Trimming left V 4 bases short and J 4 bases short, with 10 bases between. Per germline, CDR1 MNHEY and CDR2 SVGAGI. The CDR3 runs 14 residues. CDR3: CASSSTGATGELFF. The CDR3 bases are TGTGCCAGCAGTTCCACGGGGGCCACCGGGGAGCTGTTTTTT.

The rearrangement joins TRBV7-2 to TRBJ2-5; D might be TRBD1 or TRBD2, each matching 5 bases. In germline, CDR1 is SGHTA, CDR2 FQGNSA. The CDR3 runs to 14 residues. The V end was cut by 6 bases, the J end by 5 bases, with 16 bases between. In DNA, the CDR3 is TGTGCCAGCAGTGAAGGGGAGACGGTGGAGACCCAGTACTTC. This sequence encodes CASSEGETVETQYF.

This clonotype was detected many times. The genes are TRBV15 and TRBJ2-7, with no clear D. The V and J ends lost 0 bases and 6 bases respectively, with 9 bases between them. Germline V gene data show CDR1 as LNHNV and CDR2 as YYDKDF (reference sequence). This CDR3 spans 13 amino acids. CDR3 sequence (DNA): TGTGCCACCAGCAGAGATTTGATTATCGAGCAGTACTTC. It is translated as CATSRDLIIEQYF.

This clonotype was counted many times. The genes are TRBV5-1 and TRBJ2-5; TRBD2 might be the D (6 bases). The germline gives CDR1 SGHRS, CDR2 YFSETQ. CDR3 length: 14 amino acids. V lost 3 bases, J lost 2 bases, and 11 bases lay in between. CDR3: CASSWGDLQETQYF. The CDR3 DNA is TGCGCCAGCAGCTGGGGGGATTTACAAGAGACCCAGTACTTC. Using reference TRBV5-1 and TRBJ2-5 for the parts outside the CDR3, the full variable domain is KAGVTQTPRYLIKTRGQQVTLSCSPISGHRSVSWYQQTPGQGLQFLFEYFSETQRNKGNFPGRFSGRQFSNSRSEMNVSTLELGDSALYLCASSWGDLQETQYFGPGTRLLVL.

The chain is built from TRBV5-4 and TRBJ2-5; D uncertain. V was shortened by 1 base and J by 2 bases, with 9 bases between the two germline ends. CDR1 is SGHNT, CDR2 YYREEE, per germline (reference sequence). This CDR3 region has 14 residues. CDR3 amino acids: CASSLTDIQETQYF. DNA of the CDR3: TGTGCCAGCAGCTTGACAGATATTCAAGAGACCCAGTACTTC.

This clonotype was seen a single time. The rearrangement joins TRBV5-1 to TRBJ2-4, with D perhaps matching TRBD1 (7 bases). The CDR3 is 15 residues long. Germline lookup yields CDR1 SGHRS and CDR2 YFSETQ. The ends were cut back, 2 bases at V and 6 bases at J, with 15 bases in the middle. CDR3 in amino acids: CASSFGGTAANIQYF. The CDR3 DNA reads as TGCGCCAGCAGCTTTGGGGGGACAGCGGCAAACATTCAGTACTTC.

This clonotype was recorded at least ten times. The chain joins TRBV15 to TRBJ2-2, with 8 positions matching TRBD1. The germline V gene has CDR1 LNHNV and CDR2 YYDKDF (reference sequence). The CDR3 length is 16 residues. The J segment lost 2 bases and the V segment lost 3 bases, leaving 5 bases of the junction unmatched. CDR3 sequence (DNA): TGTGCCACCAGCAGGGCCGGGACAGGAAACACCGGGGAGCTGTTTTTT. Its translation: CATSRAGTGNTGELFF.

The chain is built from TRBV5-1 and TRBJ1-1; the match to TRBD1 covers 9 bases. Germline values: CDR1 SGHRS, CDR2 YFSETQ. This CDR3 has 15 residues. V lost 4 bases and J lost 3; bases outside the gene matches: 7. CDR3 loop: CASSPKTGGYTEAFF. The CDR3 DNA reads TGCGCCAGCAGCCCCAAGACAGGGGGGTACACTGAAGCTTTCTTT.

This clonotype was picked up a small number of times. The chain couples TRBV11-3 to TRBJ2-2; D remains ambiguous. The CDR3 is 15 residues long. V shed 5 bases and J shed 4 bases, with 14 bases lying between them. Germline V gene sequence: CDR1 SGHNT, CDR2 YENEEA. The DNA for the CDR3 is TGTGCCAGCAGCCCCCGACGAGTAGGCACCGGGGAGCTGTTTTTT. Its translation is CASSPRRVGTGELFF.

This clonotype was counted many times. The gene calls are TRBV6-5 and TRBJ2-7; tentatively, D is TRBD1 (5 bases). Germline V gene data show CDR1 as MNHEY and CDR2 as SVGAGI. V was clipped by 3 bases and J by 4 bases, with 10 bases between them. The CDR3 covers 13 residues. This CDR3 is CASSYQGGYEQYF. The CDR3, as DNA: TGTGCCAGCAGTTATCAGGGCGGATACGAGCAGTACTTC.

This clonotype occurred many times. One end of the junction is discordant with germline, which a read error may explain. The J gene is TRBJ1-1, the V gene TRBV5-1; D perhaps matches TRBD1 (5 bases). The V gene's germline CDR1 is SGHRS and CDR2 YFSETQ. This CDR3 comprises 13 residues. The CDR3 spells CASSSPGGTEAFF. The CDR3 nucleotides are TGTGCCAGCAGTTCCCCGGGGGGCACTGAAGCTTTCTTT.

This clonotype was observed many times. DNA of the CDR3: TGTGCCAGCAGTTCGGGACAGGGTCAATTAGAGACCCAGTACTTC. The encoded protein is CASSSGQGQLETQYF. J is TRBJ2-5 and V is TRBV12-3 or TRBV12-4, with 9 bases identical to TRBD1. The ends lost 4 bases at V and 4 bases at J; junction bases unmatched: 7. The CDR3 length is 15 residues.

This clonotype was detected ten times or more. The V gene is TRBV24-1, the J gene TRBJ2-5, with a weak D call TRBD1 (5 bases). The CDR3 sequence is 15 residues long. The V end was cut by 1 base, the J end by 1 base, with 9 bases between. Per germline, CDR1 KGHDR and CDR2 SFDVKD. The CDR3: CATSDFQGVQETQYF. The CDR3 nucleotides read TGTGCCACCAGTGATTTCCAGGGTGTCCAAGAGACCCAGTACTTC.

This clonotype was found many times. The rearrangement links TRBV6-2 or TRBV6-3 to TRBJ2-5, with 10 bases matching TRBD2. Losses at the gene ends were 10 bases for V and 5 bases for J; bases not matched to a gene: 16. This CDR3 comprises 16 residues. Germline CDR1 reads MNHEY; CDR2 reads SVGEGT. DNA of the CDR3: TGTGCCACCACTAATCCCCTAGCGGGGGTCGGGGAGACCCAGTACTTC. Its translation is CATTNPLAGVGETQYF.

This clonotype occurred once. The CDR3 DNA is TGTGCCAGCAGGAGCGGGGGGCTCGGCGAGCAGTACTTC. Its translation: CASRSGGLGEQYF. The genes are TRBV6-2 or TRBV6-3 and TRBJ2-7; 9 bases agree with TRBD2. V dropped 6 bases and J dropped 6; count of bases not matched to a gene: 6. The CDR3 consists of 13 residues. Germline V gene lookup returns CDR1 MNHEY and CDR2 SVGEGT.

This clonotype was picked up many times. The chain links TRBV6-2 or TRBV6-3 to TRBJ2-5; D unclear. In germline, CDR1 is MNHEY, CDR2 SVGEGT. This CDR3 is built from 13 residues. The V end was cut by 1 base, the J end by 0 bases, with 3 bases between. This CDR3 reads CASSYLYQETQYF. DNA of the CDR3: TGTGCCAGCAGTTACTTGTACCAAGAGACCCAGTACTTC.

This clonotype was recorded at least ten times. The CDR3 loop reads CASSPYSGREDQPQHF. Written as DNA, the CDR3 is TGTGCCAGCAGTCCCTATTCGGGCAGGGAAGATCAGCCCCAGCATTTT. The chain combines TRBV27 with TRBJ1-5, with a tentative D call TRBD1 (5 bases). The CDR3 loop spans 16 amino acids. Germline lookup yields CDR1 MNHEY and CDR2 SMNVEV (reference sequence). Trimming shortened V by 5 bases and J by 5 bases, and 19 bases separated the two germline ends.

This clonotype was counted ten times or more. The chain carries TRBV15 and TRBJ1-1, with D unresolved. The length of the CDR3 is 15 residues. CDR1 and CDR2 (germline): LNHNV, YYDKDF (reference sequence). Trimming shortened V by 0 bases and J by 0 bases, and 8 bases separated the two germline ends. The CDR3 DNA follows: TGTGCCACCAGCAGAGATCACCAAATGAACACTGAAGCTTTCTTT. It codes for CATSRDHQMNTEAFF. The full variable domain, rest sourced from reference TRBV15 and TRBJ1-1, is DAMVIQNPRYQVTQFGKPVTLSCSQTLNHNVMYWYQQKSSQAPKLLFHYYDKDFNNEADTPDNFQSRRPNTSFCFLDIRSPGLGDTAMYLCATSRDHQMNTEAFFGQGTRLTVV.